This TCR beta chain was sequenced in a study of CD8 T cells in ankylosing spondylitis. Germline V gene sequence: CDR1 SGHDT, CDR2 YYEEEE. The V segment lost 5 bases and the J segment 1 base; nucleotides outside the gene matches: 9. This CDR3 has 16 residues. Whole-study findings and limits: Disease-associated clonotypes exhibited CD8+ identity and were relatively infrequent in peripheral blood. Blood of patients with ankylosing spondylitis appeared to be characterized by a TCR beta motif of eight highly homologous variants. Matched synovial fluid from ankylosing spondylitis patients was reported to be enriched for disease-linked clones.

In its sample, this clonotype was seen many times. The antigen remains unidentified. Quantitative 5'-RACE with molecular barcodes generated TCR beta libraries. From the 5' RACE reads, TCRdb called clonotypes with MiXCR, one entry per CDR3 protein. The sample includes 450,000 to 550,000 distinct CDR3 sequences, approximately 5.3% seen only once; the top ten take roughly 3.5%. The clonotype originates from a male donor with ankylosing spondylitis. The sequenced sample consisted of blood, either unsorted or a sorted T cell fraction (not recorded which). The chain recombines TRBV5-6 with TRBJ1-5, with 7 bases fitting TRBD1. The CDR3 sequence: CASSRQGLGSNQPQHF. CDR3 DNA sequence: TGTGCCAGCAGTCGACAGGGCCTTGGGAGCAATCAGCCCCAGCATTTT.